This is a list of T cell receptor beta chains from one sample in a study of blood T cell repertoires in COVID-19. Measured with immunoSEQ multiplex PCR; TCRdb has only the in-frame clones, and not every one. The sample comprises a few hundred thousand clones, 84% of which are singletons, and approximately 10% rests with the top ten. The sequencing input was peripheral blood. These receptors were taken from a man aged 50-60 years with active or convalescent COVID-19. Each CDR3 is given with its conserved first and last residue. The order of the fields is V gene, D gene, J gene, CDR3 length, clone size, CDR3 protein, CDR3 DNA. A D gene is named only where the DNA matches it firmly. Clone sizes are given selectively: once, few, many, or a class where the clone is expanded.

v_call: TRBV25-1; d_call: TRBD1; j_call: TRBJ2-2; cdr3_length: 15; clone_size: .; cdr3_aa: CASSVRQGDTGELFF; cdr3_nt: TGTGCCAGCAGCGTTAGACAGGGCGACACCGGGGAGCTGTTTTTT
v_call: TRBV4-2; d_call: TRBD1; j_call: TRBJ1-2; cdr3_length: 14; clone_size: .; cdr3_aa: CASSQLGQDYGYTF; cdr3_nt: TGTGCCAGCAGCCAACTGGGACAGGACTATGGCTACACCTTC
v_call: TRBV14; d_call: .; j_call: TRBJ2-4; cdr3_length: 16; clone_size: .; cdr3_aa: CASSQDLGLAKNIQYF; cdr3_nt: TGTGCCAGCAGCCAAGATTTGGGGCTCGCCAAAAACATTCAGTACTTC
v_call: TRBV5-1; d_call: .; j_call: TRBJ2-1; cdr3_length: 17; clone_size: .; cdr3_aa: CASSFLQGSSSYNEQFF; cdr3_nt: TGCGCCAGCAGCTTCCTACAGGGTTCAAGCTCCTACAATGAGCAGTTCTTC
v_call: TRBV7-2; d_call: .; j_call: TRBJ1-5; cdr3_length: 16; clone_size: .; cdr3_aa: CASSLAAQGINQPQHF; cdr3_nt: TGTGCCAGCAGCTTAGCCGCTCAGGGAATTAATCAGCCCCAGCATTTT
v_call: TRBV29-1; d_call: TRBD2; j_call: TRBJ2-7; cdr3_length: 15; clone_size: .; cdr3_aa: CSGFFSGPFSGEQYF; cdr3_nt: TGCAGCGGATTCTTTAGCGGGCCGTTTTCAGGGGAGCAGTACTTC
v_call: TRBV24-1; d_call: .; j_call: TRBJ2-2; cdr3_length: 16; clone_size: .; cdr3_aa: CATSDPRDFNTGELFF; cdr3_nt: TGTGCCACCAGTGATCCCCGGGACTTTAACACCGGGGAGCTGTTTTTT
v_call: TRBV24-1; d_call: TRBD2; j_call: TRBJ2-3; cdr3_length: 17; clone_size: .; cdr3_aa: CATSDFGSGRATDTQYF; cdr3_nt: TGTGCCACCAGTGATTTTGGGAGCGGGAGGGCCACAGATACGCAGTATTTT
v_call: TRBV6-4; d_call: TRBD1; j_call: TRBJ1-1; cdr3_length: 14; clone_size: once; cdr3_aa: CASSVEGGKTEAFF; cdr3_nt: TGTGCCAGCAGTGTGGAAGGGGGCAAGACTGAAGCTTTCTTT
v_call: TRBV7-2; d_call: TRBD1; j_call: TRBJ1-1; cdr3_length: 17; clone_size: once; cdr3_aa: CASSLKRTGGVLDEAFF; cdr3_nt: TGTGCCAGCAGCTTAAAGCGGACAGGGGGCGTTTTGGATGAAGCTTTCTTT
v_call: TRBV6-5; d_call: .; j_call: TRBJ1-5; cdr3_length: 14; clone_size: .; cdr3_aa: CASSYSAGDQPQHF; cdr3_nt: TGTGCCAGCAGTTACTCGGCGGGGGATCAGCCCCAGCATTTT
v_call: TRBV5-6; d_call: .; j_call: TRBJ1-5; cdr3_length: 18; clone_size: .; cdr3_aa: CASSLSGFGTLSNQPQHF; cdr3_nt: TGTGCCAGCAGCTTGTCCGGATTTGGGACACTAAGTAATCAGCCCCAGCATTTT
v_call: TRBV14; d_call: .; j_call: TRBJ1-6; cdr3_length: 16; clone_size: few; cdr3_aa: CASSPLGGGYNSPLHF; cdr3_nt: TGTGCCAGCAGTCCACTGGGAGGGGGCTATAATTCACCCCTCCACTTT
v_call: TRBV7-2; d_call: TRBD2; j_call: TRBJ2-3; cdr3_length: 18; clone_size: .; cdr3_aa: CASSLGLAGGRETDTQYF; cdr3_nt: TGTGCCAGCAGCTTGGGACTAGCGGGGGGGCGAGAGACAGATACGCAGTATTTT
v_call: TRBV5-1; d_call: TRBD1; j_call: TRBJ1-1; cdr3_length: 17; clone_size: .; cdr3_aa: CASSLVQGGEENTEAFF; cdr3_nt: TGCGCCAGCAGCTTGGTCCAGGGGGGCGAAGAGAACACTGAAGCTTTCTTT
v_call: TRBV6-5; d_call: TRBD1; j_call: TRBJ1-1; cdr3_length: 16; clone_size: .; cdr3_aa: CASSSTGGAGDTEAFF; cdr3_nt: TGTGCCAGCAGTTCTACAGGGGGCGCCGGGGACACTGAAGCTTTCTTT
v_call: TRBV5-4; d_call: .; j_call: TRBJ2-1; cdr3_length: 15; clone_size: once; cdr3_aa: CASSGAGVAYNEQFF; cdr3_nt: TGTGCCAGCAGCGGCGCAGGGGTAGCCTACAATGAGCAGTTCTTC
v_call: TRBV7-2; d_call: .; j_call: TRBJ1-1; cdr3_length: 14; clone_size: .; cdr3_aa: CASSFPRVNAEAFF; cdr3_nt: TGTGCCAGCAGCTTTCCCAGGGTTAACGCTGAAGCTTTCTTT